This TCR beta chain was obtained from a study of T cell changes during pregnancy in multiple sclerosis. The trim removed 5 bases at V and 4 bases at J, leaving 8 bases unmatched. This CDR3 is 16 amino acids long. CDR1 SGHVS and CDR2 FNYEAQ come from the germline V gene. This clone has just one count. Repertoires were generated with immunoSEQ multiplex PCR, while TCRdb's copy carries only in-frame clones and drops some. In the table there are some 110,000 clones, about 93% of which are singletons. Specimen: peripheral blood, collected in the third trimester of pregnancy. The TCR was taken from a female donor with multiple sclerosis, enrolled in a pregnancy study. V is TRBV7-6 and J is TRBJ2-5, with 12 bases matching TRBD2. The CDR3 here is CASSRRTSGERETQYF. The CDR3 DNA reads TGTGCCAGCAGCCGTAGGACTAGCGGGGAACGAGAGACCCAGTACTTC.